This T cell receptor (beta chain) is from a study of early T cells in non-severe SARS-CoV-2 infection. Turning to the study itself: Bulk RNA taken from unsorted whole blood was sequenced, leaving chains unpaired. The study's findings and limits: The VDJdb matching leaned toward anti-spike CD8 responses and overlooked private and CD4 specificities.

This clonotype was observed a few times. What it binds is unknown. TCRdb re-called the 5' RACE reads with MiXCR, one entry per CDR3 protein. Of about 37,000 distinct CDR3 sequences in the sample, 6% to 9.5% were seen once. CDR1 and CDR2 from the germline V gene are SGHAT and FQNNGV. The CDR3 is made up of 13 amino acids. Trimming stripped 5 bases from V and 2 bases from J, with 10 bases between. Here the sequenced sample was whole blood, taken at baseline. The J gene is TRBJ2-7, the V gene TRBV11-2; D call uncertain. This sequence was found in an adult who was a healthcare worker with PCR-confirmed SARS-CoV-2 infection or an uninfected control (not recorded which). CDR3 in DNA: TGTGCCAGCAGCCCCCATCTAGCCTACGAGCAGTACTTC. Protein: CASSPHLAYEQYF.